These T cell receptor beta chains were read from a single sample in a study of T cells in Graves' hyperthyroidism and ophthalmopathy. Each CDR3 protein is one row after TCRdb ran MiXCR on the multiplex PCR reads. The sample contains 300,000 to 500,000 distinct CDR3 sequences, more than 13% of which appear only once. Sequencing input: blood. These receptors came from a woman in her thirties with Graves' hyperthyroidism. Both conserved end residues are part of each CDR3.

V	J	CDR3
TRBV25-1	TRBJ2-2	CASRKGRDTGELFF
TRBV7-2	TRBJ2-2	CASSLGTGGSPGELFF
TRBV6-1	TRBJ2-7	CASHRSTNIEQYF
TRBV20-1	TRBJ1-5	CSASTGLRRNQPQHF
TRBV5-4	TRBJ2-1	CASSPPRGSQLNEQFF
TRBV29-1	TRBJ2-1	CSVREGEQFF
TRBV24-1	TRBJ2-1	CATSIRPTLGSPRHEQFF
TRBV18	TRBJ2-5	CASSPQVRQETQYF
TRBV28	TRBJ2-1	CASSLPHGGEQFF
TRBV7-9	TRBJ2-7	CASSHGGNEQYF
TRBV7-3	TRBJ2-7	CASSFGLAGTGEQYF
TRBV4-2	TRBJ1-5	CASSQVRGAPNQPQHF
TRBV7-6	TRBJ2-2	CASSPFRGPNTGELFF
TRBV20-1	TRBJ1-1	CSAKDQSNRAFF
TRBV28	TRBJ1-5	CASSLERLGNQPQHF
TRBV5-5	TRBJ2-3	CASSRGTSGTDTQYF
TRBV9	TRBJ2-5	CASSGMGLAQETQYF
TRBV28	TRBJ1-6	CASSRDLFENNSPLHF
TRBV18	TRBJ2-2	CASSTGPGELFF
TRBV28	TRBJ1-6	CASRTGMDTVLHF
TRBV9	TRBJ2-1	CASSVLDSGVRNEQFF
TRBV6-6	TRBJ1-5	CASSYGGPNQPQHF
TRBV18	TRBJ2-3	CASSPQSDTDTQYF
TRBV28	TRBJ1-2	CASITGTVNYGYTF
TRBV12-3/TRBV12-4	TRBJ1-6	CASRGDTYNSPLHF
TRBV6-1	TRBJ2-3	CASSRQGAGTDTQYF
TRBV5-6	TRBJ2-3	CASSLRGTSGSADTQYF
TRBV10-3	TRBJ2-7	CAISRSHPYEQYF
TRBV28	TRBJ2-2	CASSTTTRELFF
TRBV28	TRBJ2-7	CASTGGRGEQYF
TRBV7-6	TRBJ2-7	CASSLVAESYEQYF
TRBV5-1	TRBJ2-7	CASSLGVLGYEQYF
TRBV27	TRBJ2-1	CASEDRSIDEQFF
TRBV5-6	TRBJ2-5	CASSFRQVAGETQYF
TRBV20-1	TRBJ1-5	CSALRTGRDSNQPQHF
TRBV6-2/TRBV6-3	TRBJ2-7	CASSYVNRATYEQYF
TRBV9	TRBJ2-2	CASSVATGSGNTGELFF
TRBV6-1	TRBJ1-1	CASITQFAFF
TRBV10-3	TRBJ1-4	CAITPGRDEKLFF
TRBV18	TRBJ2-3	CASSPPPDPRTDTQYF
TRBV18	TRBJ1-4	CASSPPGLNEKLFF
TRBV5-6	TRBJ2-7	CASSLGQGDWIRYEQYF
TRBV29-1	TRBJ2-4	CSVEDRAPNAKNIQYF
TRBV28	TRBJ1-1	CASSLYWTGRTEAFF
TRBV3-1	TRBJ1-2	CASSQGGANYGYTF
TRBV11-2	TRBJ1-3	CAARDSKGNTIYF
TRBV12-3/TRBV12-4	TRBJ1-2	CASSLGTGVGGYTF
TRBV20-1	TRBJ2-1	CSANLQLSNEQFF
TRBV28	TRBJ1-5	CASSLGTGWGQPQHF
TRBV19	TRBJ2-3	CASSTSGSTDTQYF
TRBV7-9	TRBJ1-1	CASSLISHPGTEAFF
TRBV28	TRBJ1-5	CASSSEYSNQPQHF
TRBV27	TRBJ1-4	CASSFYRENEKLFF
TRBV3-1	TRBJ1-1	CASSQGVTAGSSEAFF
TRBV14	TRBJ2-1	CASSPLGGVAGYNEQFF
TRBV6-1	TRBJ2-5	CASSYSSGGQETQYF
TRBV20-1	TRBJ2-1	CSAREVLAGNNEQFF